This T cell receptor (beta chain) came from a study of blood T cell repertoires in COVID-19. Study in general: Acute and convalescent COVID-19 specimens originated in the United States, Italy and Spain. From T cells, B-cell-depleted T cells, or PBMCs came the material, which was cDNA or gDNA.

Unmatched junction bases numbered 12, after V lost 6 bases and J lost 5 bases. Germline-derived CDR1 and CDR2 are LNHDA and SQIVND (reference sequence). The CDR3 is 15 residues long. Only one count was recorded for this clone. Authors' analysis steps: The assay estimated nucleated cells by amplifying reference gene primers. Generated by immunoSEQ multiplex PCR, the TCRdb table keeps only in-frame clones and is missing some. That table gives V, J and clone size, and the DNA gave D and trimming. The data contain about 71,000 clones, about 82% of them singletons. The origin of this receptor is a man aged 45 to 65 with active COVID-19. The J gene is TRBJ1-2, the V gene TRBV19, with 7 bases identical to TRBD1. The sample taken for sequencing was peripheral blood. CDR3 protein: CASRTPLGTAYGYTF. In DNA form, the CDR3 reads TGTGCCAGTAGGACCCCCCTCGGGACAGCTTATGGCTACACCTTC.